This entry concerns a single T cell receptor beta chain. Followed longitudinally, the Seattle patients had been enrolled during active infection. The data were taken from a study of blood T cell repertoires in COVID-19. Overall study: Sites in the United States, Italy and Spain provided acute and convalescent COVID-19 samples. The cDNA or gDNA used as material had been derived from T cells, B-cell-depleted T cells, or PBMCs.

In the original workflow: Estimation of nucleated cell counts relied on the amplification of reference gene primers. Only in-frame clones appear in the TCRdb table, and some are missing; sequencing was by immunoSEQ multiplex PCR. D and trimming were read from the DNA, whereas the V and J calls and clone size are those reported in that table. The repertoire holds about 150,000 clones, with 85% as singletons. The source is an elderly woman with COVID-19, enrolled during active disease. The specimen sequenced was peripheral blood.

The CDR3 sequence is CARSLPLRQATNEKLFF. Here the CDR3 DNA reads TGTGCCAGAAGCTTGCCCCTAAGACAGGCAACTAATGAAAAACTGTTTTTT. The chain carries TRBV5-3 and TRBJ1-4; TRBD1 might be the D (6 bases). TRBV5-3 is annotated as an ORF whose role is uncertain. The CDR3 totals 17 residues. V gave up 1 base and J gave up 0 bases, with 13 bases separating them.